The 25 T cell receptor beta chains below were found in one sample sequenced in a study of cytotoxic CD8 clonotypes in ibrutinib-treated CLL. TCRdb's table, derived via immunoSEQ multiplex PCR, lists solely in-frame clones and lacks some. Of 160,000 or so clones in the sample, approximately 91% were seen once. The sequenced sample was PBMCs, obtained at disease progression, from a patient treated with ibrutinib. The receptor set was obtained from a human donor with chronic lymphocytic leukemia.

This chain uses TRBV11-3 with TRBJ2-1; 8 bases fit TRBD1. Germline CDR1 and CDR2: SGHNT and YENEEA. J gave up 0 bases and V 0 bases, and 7 bases lay outside the gene matches. This CDR3 has 18 residues. DNA for the CDR3: TGTGCCAGCAGCTTAGATCGGTCGGACAGGGACTCCTACAATGAGCAGTTCTTC. It yields the protein CASSLDRSDRDSYNEQFF.

The rearrangement uses TRBV18 and TRBJ1-1; D unresolved. CDR1 and CDR2 (germline): KGHSH, LQKENI. CDR3 length equals 13 residues. V lost 5 bases, J lost 2 bases, and 9 bases lay in between. CDR3 DNA: TGTGCCAGCTCAATACATGGAAACACTGAAGCTTTCTTT. Its protein product is CASSIHGNTEAFF. Full variable domain (remainder filled in from reference TRBV18 and TRBJ1-1): NAGVMQNPRHLVRRRGQEARLRCSPMKGHSHVYWYRQLPEEGLKFMVYLQKENIIDESGMPKERFSAEFPKEGPSILRIQQVVRGDSAAYFCASSIHGNTEAFFGQGTRLTVV.

The V and J genes are TRBV7-3 and TRBJ2-1; 8 bases map to TRBD2. Germline V gives CDR1 SGHTA, CDR2 FQGTGA. The CDR3 totals 15 residues. V lost 5 bases and J lost 6; bases outside the gene matches: 9. Here the CDR3 DNA reads TGTGCCAGCAGCCCCGGGGTAGCGGGAAGCAATGAGCAGTTCTTC. This gives the protein CASSPGVAGSNEQFF.

The gene calls are TRBV2 and TRBJ2-5, with D maybe TRBD2 (6 bases). V was clipped by 2 bases and J by 4 bases, with 8 bases between them. CDR1 is SNHLY and CDR2 is FYNNEI in the germline V gene. The CDR3 is 13 residues long. CDR3 in amino acids: CASSEWRGETQYF. DNA of the CDR3: TGTGCCAGCAGTGAATGGCGGGGAGAGACCCAGTACTTC.

The sample holds one count of this clone. The V gene is TRBV27, the J gene TRBJ1-1; no definite D call. Germline CDR1 MNHEY, CDR2 SMNVEV (reference sequence). The CDR3 has 14 amino acids. Trimming shortened V by 3 bases and J by 4 bases, and 12 bases separated the two germline ends. CDR3 residues: CASSFGGVGTEAFF. The CDR3 nucleotides read TGTGCCAGCAGTTTTGGTGGGGTGGGCACTGAAGCTTTCTTT.

This chain joins TRBV18 and TRBJ1-5; D is ambiguous. The V gene's germline CDR1 is KGHSH and CDR2 LQKENI. This CDR3 is 13 amino acids long. The ends were cut back, 2 bases at V and 3 bases at J, with 5 bases in the middle. In DNA form, the CDR3 reads TGTGCCAGCTCACCAACTAACAATCAGCCCCAGCATTTT. It is translated as CASSPTNNQPQHF.

This chain connects TRBV5-4 to TRBJ2-3; D is ambiguous. The V and J ends lost 2 bases and 2 bases respectively, with 15 bases between them. CDR1 is SGHNT, CDR2 YYREEE, per germline (reference sequence). The CDR3 runs 16 residues. The CDR3 loop reads CASSFPSDIITDTQYF. DNA for the CDR3: TGTGCCAGCAGCTTTCCCTCGGATATCATCACAGATACGCAGTATTTT.

This clone was found once. The chain combines TRBV5-1 with TRBJ1-1; no clear D gene. CDR1 and CDR2 (germline): SGHRS, YFSETQ. The germline V and J ends were trimmed by 9 bases and 1 base, with 10 bases remaining between them. CDR3 length: 12 residues. The CDR3 DNA reads TGCGCCACCCGGACGGGGAACACTGAAGCTTTCTTT. Protein: CATRTGNTEAFF.

V is TRBV21-1 and J is TRBJ2-7; TRBD1, the D gene given by the table, was not confirmed from the DNA. TRBV21-1 is described as a pseudogene. This CDR3 region has 16 residues. CDR3 nucleotides: TGTGCCAGCACAAGGGACAGGGGGCGACCCTCCTACGAGCAGTACTTC. As protein: CASTRDRGRPSYEQYF.

This clone was picked up a small number of times. The V call is TRBV4-1, the J call TRBJ2-1; 12 bases are shared with TRBD1. The V gene end was trimmed by 4 bases and the J gene end by 2 bases; junction bases not matched to a gene: 6. From germline, CDR1 is MGHRA and CDR2 YSYEKL. The CDR3 runs to 17 residues. The CDR3: CASSLAGTGGAYNEQFF. DNA of the CDR3: TGCGCCAGCAGCCTTGCCGGGACAGGGGGCGCCTACAATGAGCAGTTCTTC.

This clone was detected once. The chain links TRBV6-6 to TRBJ2-7; D uncertain. The germline V gene has CDR1 MNHNY and CDR2 SVGAGI (reference sequence). Trimming shortened V by 2 bases and J by 0 bases, and 8 bases separated the two germline ends. The CDR3 is 14 residues long. CDR3 nucleotides: TGTGCCAGCAGTTACGAAAGCGACTCCTACGAGCAGTACTTC. Translated: CASSYESDSYEQYF.

The chain uses TRBV21-1 and TRBJ2-3; the table's D gene call, TRBD1, was not cross checked with the DNA. TRBV21-1 has pseudogene status. CDR3 length equals 15 residues. CDR3 amino acids: CASGTNRDLTDTQYF. The CDR3 region has the DNA TGTGCCAGCGGTACGAACAGGGACCTCACAGATACGCAGTATTTT.

This sequence joins TRBV4-1 and TRBJ2-7, with 8 bases aligning to TRBD1. The germline gives CDR1 MGHRA, CDR2 YSYEKL. This CDR3 spans 16 amino acids. After removal of 0 bases from V and 3 bases from J, the junction contained 7 bases not matched to a gene. The CDR3 nucleotides read TGCGCCAGCAGCCAAGAAAGGGGGACAGGTCGCTACGAGCAGTACTTC. Translation gives CASSQERGTGRYEQYF.

The chain couples TRBV12-5 to TRBJ2-1; D may be TRBD1 (8 bases). The V end lost 5 bases, the J end lost 5 bases, and 16 bases lay between the germline ends. The CDR3 runs 15 residues. Germline CDR1 LGHNT, CDR2 FRNRAP. The chain's CDR3 is CASGPDRGGDNEQFF. In nucleotides, the CDR3 is TGTGCTAGTGGTCCCGACAGGGGAGGGGACAATGAGCAGTTCTTC.

The chain recombines TRBV7-2 with TRBJ1-5; D not certain. In germline, CDR1 is SGHTA, CDR2 FQGNSA. This CDR3 comprises 17 residues. The germline V and J ends were trimmed by 5 bases and 1 base, with 18 bases remaining between them. CDR3 protein: CASSLRQLGRSNQPQHF. The CDR3, as DNA: TGTGCCAGCAGCCTCCGACAACTAGGACGGAGCAATCAGCCCCAGCATTTT.

The chain has TRBV5-1 and TRBJ2-3; maybe TRBD2 (5 bases). From germline, CDR1 is SGHRS and CDR2 YFSETQ. Trimming stripped 5 bases from V and 4 bases from J, with 8 bases between. The CDR3 runs to 12 residues. CDR3 sequence (DNA): TGCGCCAGCAGTCTACTAGCAGATACGCAGTATTTT. Translated, it gives CASSLLADTQYF.

This clone has a single count. The V gene is TRBV2, the J gene TRBJ2-7; no definite D call. Germline CDR1 and CDR2: SNHLY and FYNNEI. This CDR3 region has 14 residues. The V and J ends lost 3 bases and 3 bases respectively, with 12 bases between them. The CDR3 coding sequence is TGTGCCAGCAGTGATCGACCCCTGGGCTACGAGCAGTACTTC. Its protein is CASSDRPLGYEQYF.

In its sample, this clone was seen once. The chain recombines TRBV11-2 with TRBJ1-1, with D unresolved. Trimming left V 0 bases short and J 5 bases short, with 10 bases between. From germline, CDR1 is SGHAT and CDR2 FQNNGV. This CDR3 spans 14 amino acids. Here the CDR3 reads CASSLDVGQTEAFF. CDR3 in DNA: TGTGCCAGCAGCTTAGACGTTGGGCAGACTGAAGCTTTCTTT.

V and J are TRBV10-3 and TRBJ1-4; TRBD1 aligns across 8 bases. CDR1 is ENHRY, CDR2 SYGVKD, per germline. The CDR3 has 15 residues. Germline trimming cut 0 bases from V and 13 bases from J; bases unmatched to any gene: 10. CDR3 nucleotides: TGTGCCATCAGTGAGTCCGGGACAGGCGGGAAGGGACTGTTTTTT. Amino acids: CAISESGTGGKGLFF.

The J gene is TRBJ1-5, the V gene TRBV28, with TRBD1 identical over 7 bases. With V trimmed by 5 bases and J by 1 base, 8 bases remained unmatched. Germline CDR1 reads MDHEN; CDR2 reads SYDVKM. This CDR3 is built from 16 residues. The CDR3 sequence is CASSPRQGSSNQPQHF. As DNA, the CDR3 is TGTGCCAGCAGTCCTCGACAGGGCTCAAGCAATCAGCCCCAGCATTTT. Looking up the rest from reference TRBV28 and TRBJ1-5 gives the full variable domain: DVKVTQSSRYLVKRTGEKVFLECVQDMDHENMFWYRQDPGLGLRLIYFSYDVKMKEKGDIPEGYSVSREKKERFSLILESASTNQTSMYLCASSPRQGSSNQPQHFGDGTRLSIL.

This clone was detected only once. The V call is TRBV4-2, the J call TRBJ2-7, with 7 bases aligning to TRBD2. The trim removed 1 base at V and 2 bases at J, leaving 5 bases unmatched. The V gene's germline CDR1 is LGHNA and CDR2 YNFKEQ. There are 15 residues in the CDR3. The CDR3 reads CASSQGPGGTYEQYF. The CDR3 DNA is TGTGCCAGCAGCCAAGGGCCGGGAGGCACCTACGAGCAGTACTTC.

The CDR3 spells CASQGNEQFF. CDR3 DNA: TGCGCCAGTCAAGGCAATGAGCAGTTCTTC. The V and J genes are TRBV10-2 and TRBJ2-1; D gene ambiguous. Germline CDR1 WSHSY, CDR2 SAAADI. V lost 9 bases to trimming and J lost 6 bases, with 6 bases between them. The CDR3 spans 10 residues.

The gene calls are TRBV7-8 and TRBJ1-1; weak D call: TRBD1 (5 bases). CDR3 size: 13 residues. V lost 8 bases and J 4 bases, leaving 14 bases between the germline ends. Germline-derived CDR1 and CDR2 are SGHVS and FQNEAQ. CDR3 in amino acids: CASGPGRVTEAFF. For the CDR3, the DNA is TGTGCCAGCGGCCCAGGGCGGGTCACTGAAGCTTTCTTT.

This clone was detected only once. The rearrangement joins TRBV9 to TRBJ2-1; D could derive from TRBD1 or TRBD2 (5 bases each). Germline V CDR1 and CDR2: SGDLS, YYNGEE. The CDR3 runs 15 residues. V was pared by 4 bases and J by 4 bases, with 15 bases between. Written as DNA, the CDR3 is TGTGCCAGCAGCTTACAAGGGACGGGGTACAATGAGCAGTTCTTC. Translation gives CASSLQGTGYNEQFF.

The chain recombines TRBV19 with TRBJ2-2; 10 bases are a match to TRBD2. The CDR3 covers 15 residues. Unmatched junction bases numbered 4, after V lost 3 bases and J lost 6 bases. Germline lookup yields CDR1 LNHDA and CDR2 SQIVND (reference sequence). CDR3 DNA: TGTGCCAGTAGTATTCTAGCGGGAGCCTCCGGGGAGCTGTTTTTT. It encodes CASSILAGASGELFF.